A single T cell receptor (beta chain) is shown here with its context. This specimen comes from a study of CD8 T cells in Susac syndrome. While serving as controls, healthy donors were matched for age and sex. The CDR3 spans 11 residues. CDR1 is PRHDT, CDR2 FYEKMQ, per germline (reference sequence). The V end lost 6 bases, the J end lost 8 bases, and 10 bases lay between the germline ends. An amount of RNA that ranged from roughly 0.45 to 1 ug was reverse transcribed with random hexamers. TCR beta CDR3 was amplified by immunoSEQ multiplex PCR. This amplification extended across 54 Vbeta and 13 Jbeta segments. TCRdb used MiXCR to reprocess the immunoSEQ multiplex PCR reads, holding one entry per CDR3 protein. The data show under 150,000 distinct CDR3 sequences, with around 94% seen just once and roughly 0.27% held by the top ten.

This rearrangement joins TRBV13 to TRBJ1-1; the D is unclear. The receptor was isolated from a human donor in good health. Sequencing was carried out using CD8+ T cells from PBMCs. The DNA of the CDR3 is TGTGCCAGCAGGGATCCTTCCGAAGCTTTCTTT. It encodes CASRDPSEAFF. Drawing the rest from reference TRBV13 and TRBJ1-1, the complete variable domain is AAGVIQSPRHLIKEKRETATLKCYPIPRHDTVYWYQQGPGQDPQFLISFYEKMQSDKGSIPDRFSAQQFSDYHSELNMSSLELGDSALYFCASRDPSEAFFGQGTRLTVV.